Below are 3 T cell receptor beta chains sequenced from a single sample in a study of blood T cell repertoires in COVID-19. Only in-frame clones appear in the TCRdb table, and some are missing; sequencing was by immunoSEQ multiplex PCR. The table shows roughly 150,000 clones, with about 85% occurring only once. Sample: PBMCs or T cells enriched from blood (not recorded which). The source is a woman in her 50s who had recovered from COVID-19.

This CDR3 is CASSLGNQETQYF. CDR3 DNA: TGTGCCAGCAGTTTGGGCAACCAAGAGACCCAGTACTTC. The chain links TRBV28 to TRBJ2-5; no reliable D call. The V end was cut by 3 bases, the J end by 0 bases, with 5 bases between. Germline-derived CDR1 and CDR2 are MDHEN and SYDVKM. CDR3 length equals 13 residues.

This chain uses TRBV4-1 with TRBJ2-4; weak D call: TRBD2 (7 bases). The CDR3 contains 17 residues. Trimming cost V 4 bases and J 5 bases, with 21 bases left between them. Germline loops: CDR1 MGHRA, CDR2 YSYEKL. CDR3 sequence: CASSRSGGRDRQNIQYF. The CDR3 nucleotides read TGCGCCAGCAGCCGATCGGGGGGCAGGGATCGTCAAAACATTCAGTACTTC.

This chain uses TRBV19 with TRBJ1-5, with 10 positions matching TRBD1. The CDR3 extends over 16 amino acids. J lost 5 bases, V lost 3 bases, and 7 bases had no gene match. The germline gives CDR1 LNHDA, CDR2 SQIVND (reference sequence). CDR3 sequence: CASSILTGTGDQPQHF. The DNA of the CDR3 is TGTGCCAGTAGTATCCTCACCGGGACAGGGGATCAGCCCCAGCATTTT.